The subject of this entry is one TCR beta chain. The data derive from a study of control samples from healthy donors and cancer patients. Data came from immunoSEQ multiplex PCR; TCRdb stores just in-frame clones and leaves some out. The sample has tens of thousands of clones, more than 80% seen once; the top ten hold approximately 15%. The ends were cut back, 1 base at V and 3 bases at J, with 9 bases in the middle. The CDR3 extends over 15 amino acids. Germline V gene lookup returns CDR1 KGHSH and CDR2 LQKENI. This receptor was obtained from a man aged 50 to 59 in good health. This rearrangement joins TRBV18 to TRBJ2-2; D is unclear. Sequencing was done on a sample of blood. In DNA form, the CDR3 reads TGTGCCAGCTCACCACGGGAAATCTACACCGGGGAGCTGTTTTTT. Translated: CASSPREIYTGELFF.